Below, 18 T cell receptor beta chains from the same sample are listed, as sequenced in a study of T cell responses to AZD1222 COVID-19 vaccine. Profiled with immunoSEQ multiplex PCR; TCRdb holds only in-frame clones, not every one. The sample carries about 72,000 clones, around 90% recorded once. Here the sequenced sample was peripheral blood, taken on day 0 of AZD1222 vaccination. These receptors were taken from an adult in good health.

The J gene is TRBJ1-3, the V gene TRBV29-1; D is perhaps TRBD1 (5 bases). The germline V gene has CDR1 SQVTM and CDR2 ANQGSEA. Trimming stripped 1 base from V and 0 bases from J, with 7 bases between. The CDR3 consists of 14 residues. CDR3 in DNA: TGCAGCGTTGAAGCCAGGGACTCTGGAAACACCATATATTTT. The encoded protein is CSVEARDSGNTIYF.

V and J are TRBV25-1 and TRBJ1-1; D remains ambiguous. From germline, CDR1 is MGHDK and CDR2 SYGVNS. Trimming pared 4 bases from V and 3 bases from J, leaving 6 bases between. The CDR3 loop spans 12 amino acids. The CDR3 protein is CASSGEHTEAFF. For the CDR3, the DNA is TGTGCCAGCAGTGGAGAGCACACTGAAGCTTTCTTT.

The chain is built from TRBV19 and TRBJ2-7; maybe TRBD2 (5 bases). V dropped 5 bases and J dropped 5 bases, with 19 bases sitting between them. The germline CDR1 and CDR2 sequences are LNHDA and SQIVND (reference sequence). This CDR3 has 15 amino acids. The CDR3, as DNA: TGTGCCAGTAGTCAGGTGGCCGGGGTCGGGGACGAGCAGTACTTC. It translates to CASSQVAGVGDEQYF.

V gene TRBV11-2 combines with J gene TRBJ1-6; 9 nucleotides agree with TRBD1. CDR1 and CDR2 (germline): SGHAT, FQNNGV. V was pared by 6 bases and J by 7 bases, with 13 bases of the junction left unmatched. The CDR3 has 17 amino acids. The CDR3 here is CASSSAYRGRRNSPLHF. The CDR3 DNA is TGTGCCAGCAGTTCAGCCTACAGGGGGCGTCGCAATTCACCCCTCCACTTT.

The rearrangement uses TRBV3-1 (or the pseudogene TRBV3-2) and TRBJ1-1, with D perhaps matching TRBD1 (5 bases). Trimming pared 4 bases from V and 5 bases from J, leaving 14 bases between. This CDR3 has 14 amino acids. Germline V lookup: CDR1 LGHDT, CDR2 YNNKEL (reference sequence). The CDR3 nucleotides are TGTGCCAGCAGCCTCCGACCCGGGGGGACTGAAGCTTTCTTT. This gives the protein CASSLRPGGTEAFF.

The V call is TRBV12-3 or TRBV12-4, the J call TRBJ1-1; D possibly corresponds to TRBD1 (6 bases). Trimming left V 6 bases short and J 7 bases short, with 12 bases between. The CDR3 length is 12 residues. The CDR3 DNA sequence: TGTGCCAGCAGCCGCGACAGGAATGAAGCTTTCTTT. It translates to CASSRDRNEAFF.

A single count supports this clone. This chain uses TRBV7-3 with TRBJ1-2; 7 bases fit TRBD1. Per germline, CDR1 SGHTA and CDR2 FQGTGA. This CDR3 comprises 14 residues. The trim removed 5 bases at V and 5 bases at J, leaving 8 bases unmatched. The CDR3 DNA is TGTGCCAGCAGCCCCAGCGGGACAGCGTATGGCTACACCTTC. Translation gives CASSPSGTAYGYTF.

This clone was recorded only once. The rearrangement joins TRBV30 to TRBJ2-1; D unresolved. CDR1 and CDR2 from the germline V gene are GTSNPN and SVGIG (reference sequence). Trimming removed 2 bases at V and 5 bases at J, with 7 bases between. The CDR3 is made up of 12 amino acids. The CDR3 is CAWSRSNNEQFF. The DNA of the CDR3 is TGTGCCTGGAGTCGAAGTAACAATGAGCAGTTCTTC.

V and J are TRBV11-2 and TRBJ1-2, with D unresolved. In germline, CDR1 is SGHAT, CDR2 FQNNGV. V was shortened by 4 bases and J by 2 bases, with 5 bases between the two germline ends. This CDR3 is built from 12 residues. This CDR3 is CASSSLNYGYTF. For the CDR3, the DNA is TGTGCCAGCAGCTCGTTAAACTATGGCTACACCTTC.

The chain joins TRBV6-4 to TRBJ2-1; 9 bases align to TRBD1. Trimming took 6 bases from V and 2 from J; bases not matched to a gene: 5. Germline CDR1 is MRHNA and CDR2 is SNTAGT. The CDR3 is made up of 15 amino acids. The CDR3 bases are TGTGCCAGCAGGAACCGGGACAGGGCCTACAATGAGCAGTTCTTC. Translated: CASRNRDRAYNEQFF.

This clone was counted only a few times. The genes are TRBV6-4 and TRBJ2-1; TRBD1 agrees at 11 bases. In germline, CDR1 is MRHNA, CDR2 SNTAGT. The CDR3 length is 16 residues. Trimming took 0 bases from V and 4 from J; bases not matched to a gene: 2. CDR3 amino acids: CASSDSGTGGYNEQFF. In DNA, the CDR3 is TGTGCCAGCAGTGACTCCGGGACAGGGGGGTACAATGAGCAGTTCTTC.

The chain has TRBV6-1 and TRBJ1-6; D is uncertain. Germline CDR1 MNHNS, CDR2 SASEGT. V shed 2 bases and J shed 9 bases, with 14 bases lying between them. The CDR3 totals 15 residues. CDR3 nucleotides: TGTGCCAGCAGTGAAACGGCAGAGTTAGGTTCACCCCTCCACTTT. Protein: CASSETAELGSPLHF.

CDR3 sequence (DNA): TGTGCCAGCAGTGAAAGTGGACAACTCTCTGGAAACACCATATATTTT. Encoded protein: CASSESGQLSGNTIYF. The chain links TRBV2 to TRBJ1-3, with D possibly being TRBD1 (5 bases). Looked up from germline, CDR1 is SNHLY and CDR2 is FYNNEI. V lost 2 bases and J 0 bases, leaving 11 bases between the germline ends. The CDR3 contains 16 residues.

This chain uses TRBV2 with TRBJ2-1, with D perhaps matching TRBD2 (5 bases). The V and J ends lost 5 bases and 7 bases respectively, with 9 bases between them. Germline V gene sequence: CDR1 SNHLY, CDR2 FYNNEI. CDR3 length: 12 residues. CDR3 residues: CASSPAGNEQFF. The CDR3 coding sequence is TGTGCCAGCAGTCCGGCGGGTAATGAGCAGTTCTTC.

The chain combines TRBV14 with TRBJ1-1, with no clear D. The CDR3 totals 14 residues. Trimming cost V 1 base and J 5 bases, with 11 bases left between them. The germline V gene has CDR1 SGHDN and CDR2 FVKESK. The CDR3 here is CASSQGFEGTEAFF. CDR3 coding DNA: TGTGCCAGCAGCCAAGGGTTCGAAGGGACTGAAGCTTTCTTT.

The chain has TRBV7-9 and TRBJ1-4; perhaps TRBD1 as D (6 bases). Germline V gene data show CDR1 as SEHNR and CDR2 as FQNEAQ (reference sequence). V was pared by 5 bases and J by 7 bases, with 14 bases between. This CDR3 contains 14 residues. CDR3 region: CASSPRGVGEKLFF. The CDR3 coding sequence is TGTGCCAGCAGCCCCAGGGGAGTGGGTGAAAAACTGTTTTTT.

The rearrangement joins TRBV27 to TRBJ1-6; 9 bases are a match to TRBD1. Trimming took 6 bases from V and 6 from J; bases not matched to a gene: 3. This CDR3 comprises 14 residues. In germline, CDR1 is MNHEY, CDR2 SMNVEV (reference sequence). The CDR3 sequence is CASRSGQGNSPLHF. The CDR3 DNA sequence: TGTGCCAGCAGGTCGGGACAGGGTAATTCACCCCTCCACTTT.

This chain links TRBV5-8 with TRBJ2-6; the match to TRBD2 covers 8 bases. V gave up 2 bases and J gave up 2 bases; unmatched junction bases: 0. Germline CDR1 SGHTS, CDR2 YDEGEE. The CDR3 covers 15 residues. CDR3 protein: CASSFGGAGANVLTF. The CDR3 nucleotides are TGTGCCAGCAGCTTCGGGGGGGCTGGGGCCAACGTCCTGACTTTC.